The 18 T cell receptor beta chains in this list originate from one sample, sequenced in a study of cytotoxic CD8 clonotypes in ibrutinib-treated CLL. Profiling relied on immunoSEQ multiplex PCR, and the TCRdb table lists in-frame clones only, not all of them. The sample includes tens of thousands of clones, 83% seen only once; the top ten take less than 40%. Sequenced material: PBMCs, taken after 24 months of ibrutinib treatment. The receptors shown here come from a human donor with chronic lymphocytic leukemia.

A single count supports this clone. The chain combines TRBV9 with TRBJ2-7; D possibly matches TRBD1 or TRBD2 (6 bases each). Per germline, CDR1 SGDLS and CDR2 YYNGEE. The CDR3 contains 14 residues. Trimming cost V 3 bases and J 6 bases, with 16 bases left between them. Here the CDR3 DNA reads TGTGCCAGCAGCGCCCTAGGGGGGAGGAGCGAGCAGTACTTC. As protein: CASSALGGRSEQYF. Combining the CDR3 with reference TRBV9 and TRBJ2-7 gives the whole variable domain DSGVTQTPKHLITATGQRVTLRCSPRSGDLSVYWYQQSLDQGLQFLIQYYNGEERAKGNILERFSAQQFPDLHSELNLSSLELGDSALYFCASSALGGRSEQYFGPGTRLTVT.

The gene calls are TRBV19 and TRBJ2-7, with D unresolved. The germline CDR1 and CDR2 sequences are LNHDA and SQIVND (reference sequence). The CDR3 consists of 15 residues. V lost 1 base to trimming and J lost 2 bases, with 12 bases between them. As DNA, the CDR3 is TGTGCCAGTAGTATAGGGGCAGGAAACACCTACGAGCAGTACTTC. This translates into CASSIGAGNTYEQYF.

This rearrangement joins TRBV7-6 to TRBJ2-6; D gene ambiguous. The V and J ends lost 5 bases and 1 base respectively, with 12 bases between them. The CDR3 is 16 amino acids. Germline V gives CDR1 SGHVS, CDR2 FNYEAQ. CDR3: CASSVLAWSGANVLTF. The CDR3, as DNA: TGTGCCAGCAGCGTCCTGGCGTGGTCTGGGGCCAACGTCCTGACTTTC.

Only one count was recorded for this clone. As DNA, the CDR3 is TGTGCCAGTACCCAAGGAATGGCTCCACAAGAGACCCAGTACTTC. Translating gives CASTQGMAPQETQYF. The chain uses TRBV19 and TRBJ2-5; D not resolved. The CDR3 consists of 15 residues. V lost 7 bases, J lost 2 bases, and 17 bases lay in between. Germline V gene lookup returns CDR1 LNHDA and CDR2 SQIVND (reference sequence).

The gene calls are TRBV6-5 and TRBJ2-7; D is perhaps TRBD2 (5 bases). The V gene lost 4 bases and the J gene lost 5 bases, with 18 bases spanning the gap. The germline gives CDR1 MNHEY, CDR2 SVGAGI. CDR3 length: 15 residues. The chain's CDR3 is CASSSQKHRRDEQYF. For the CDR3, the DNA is TGTGCCAGCAGTTCACAGAAACATAGGCGGGACGAGCAGTACTTC.

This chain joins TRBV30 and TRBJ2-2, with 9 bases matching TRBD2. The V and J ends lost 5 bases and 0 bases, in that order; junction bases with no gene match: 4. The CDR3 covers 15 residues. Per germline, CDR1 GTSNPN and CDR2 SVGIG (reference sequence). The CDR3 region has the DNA TGTGCCTGGGGGGCGGGAGGGCCGAACACCGGGGAGCTGTTTTTT. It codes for CAWGAGGPNTGELFF.

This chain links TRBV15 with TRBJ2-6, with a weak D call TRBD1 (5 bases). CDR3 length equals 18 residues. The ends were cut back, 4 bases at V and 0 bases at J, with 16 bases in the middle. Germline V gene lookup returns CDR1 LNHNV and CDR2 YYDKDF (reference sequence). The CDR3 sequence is CATSKNSDGHSGANVLTF. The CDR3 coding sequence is TGTGCCACCAGCAAAAACTCGGACGGACACTCTGGGGCCAACGTCCTGACTTTC.

The CDR3 reads CASSTGDGTTDTQYF. CDR3 coding DNA: TGTGCCAGTAGTACAGGGGACGGAACCACAGATACGCAGTATTTT. The chain has TRBV19 and TRBJ2-3; TRBD1 is a possible D gene (6 bases). This CDR3 has 15 amino acids. Germline assignment: CDR1 LNHDA and CDR2 SQIVND (reference sequence). The V and J ends lost 4 bases and 2 bases respectively, with 13 bases between them. The whole variable domain, remainder taken from reference TRBV19 and TRBJ2-3, is DGGITQSPKYLFRKEGQNVTLSCEQNLNHDAMYWYRQDPGQGLRLIYYSQIVNDFQKGDIAEGYSVSREKKESFPLTVTSAQKNPTAFYLCASSTGDGTTDTQYFGPGTRLTVL.

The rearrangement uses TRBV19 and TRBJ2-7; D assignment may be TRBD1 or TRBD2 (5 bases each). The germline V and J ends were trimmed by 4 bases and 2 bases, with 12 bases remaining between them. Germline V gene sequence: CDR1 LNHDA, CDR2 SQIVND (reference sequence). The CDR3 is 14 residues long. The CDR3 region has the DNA TGTGCCAGTAGTAAGGGGACCGAGACCTACGAGCAGTACTTC. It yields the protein CASSKGTETYEQYF.

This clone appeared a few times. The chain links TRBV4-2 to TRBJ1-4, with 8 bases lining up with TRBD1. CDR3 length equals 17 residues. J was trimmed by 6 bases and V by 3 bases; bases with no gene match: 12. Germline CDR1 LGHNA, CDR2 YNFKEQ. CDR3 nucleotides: TGTGCCAGCAGCCATCAACTGGGTCCAGGGGGCTATGAAAAACTGTTTTTT. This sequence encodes CASSHQLGPGGYEKLFF.

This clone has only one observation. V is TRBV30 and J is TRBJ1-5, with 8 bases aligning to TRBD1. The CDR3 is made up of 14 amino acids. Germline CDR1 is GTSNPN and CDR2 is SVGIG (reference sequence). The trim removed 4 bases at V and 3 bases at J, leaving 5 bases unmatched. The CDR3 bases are TGTGCCTGGAACCCGGGACAGGTCAATCAGCCCCAGCATTTT. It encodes CAWNPGQVNQPQHF.

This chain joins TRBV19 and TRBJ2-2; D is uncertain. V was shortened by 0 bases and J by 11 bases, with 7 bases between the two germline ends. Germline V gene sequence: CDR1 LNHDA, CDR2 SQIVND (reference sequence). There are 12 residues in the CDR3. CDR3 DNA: TGTGCCAGTAGTATAGACCCGAGTGAGCTGTTTTTT. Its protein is CASSIDPSELFF.

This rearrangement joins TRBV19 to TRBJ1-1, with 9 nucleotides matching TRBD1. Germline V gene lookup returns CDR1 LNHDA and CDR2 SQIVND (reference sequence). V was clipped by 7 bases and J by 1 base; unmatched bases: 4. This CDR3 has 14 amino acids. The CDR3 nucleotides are TGTGCCAGTACCCGGGACAGGGAGAACACTGAAGCTTTCTTT. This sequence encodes CASTRDRENTEAFF.

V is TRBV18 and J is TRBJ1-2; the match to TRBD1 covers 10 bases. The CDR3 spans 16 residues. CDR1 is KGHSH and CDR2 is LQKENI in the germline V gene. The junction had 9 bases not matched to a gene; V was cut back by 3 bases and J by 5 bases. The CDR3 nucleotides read TGTGCCAGCTCACCCACCGGGACAGGGGCGCTATATGGCTACACCTTC. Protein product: CASSPTGTGALYGYTF.

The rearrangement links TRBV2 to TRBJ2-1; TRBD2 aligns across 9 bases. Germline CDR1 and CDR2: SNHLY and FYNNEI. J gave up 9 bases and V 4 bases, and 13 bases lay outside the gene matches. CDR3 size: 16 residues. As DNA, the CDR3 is TGTGCCAGCAGTGCTCCGGGACTAGCTTTTATCGGTGAGCAGTTCTTC. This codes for CASSAPGLAFIGEQFF.

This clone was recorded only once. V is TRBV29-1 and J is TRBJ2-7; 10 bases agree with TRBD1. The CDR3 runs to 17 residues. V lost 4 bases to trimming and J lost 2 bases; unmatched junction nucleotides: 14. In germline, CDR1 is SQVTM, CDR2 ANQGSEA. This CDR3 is CSVVGRTGTGDPYEQYF. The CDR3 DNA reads TGCAGCGTTGTAGGGCGAACCGGGACAGGGGACCCCTACGAGCAGTACTTC.

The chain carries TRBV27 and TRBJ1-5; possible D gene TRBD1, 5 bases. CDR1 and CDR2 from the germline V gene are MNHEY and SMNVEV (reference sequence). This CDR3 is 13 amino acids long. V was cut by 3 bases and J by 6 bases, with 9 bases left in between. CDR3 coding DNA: TGTGCCAGCAGTTTCGGGGGGACTCAGCCCCAGCATTTT. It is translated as CASSFGGTQPQHF.

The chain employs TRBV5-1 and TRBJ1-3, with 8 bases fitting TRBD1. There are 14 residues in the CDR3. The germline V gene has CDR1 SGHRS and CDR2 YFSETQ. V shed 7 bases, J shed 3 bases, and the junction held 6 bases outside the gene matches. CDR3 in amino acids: CASQDRGGGNTIYF. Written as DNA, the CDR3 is TGCGCCAGCCAAGACAGGGGAGGTGGAAACACCATATATTTT. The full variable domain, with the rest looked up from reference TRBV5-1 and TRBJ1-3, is KAGVTQTPRYLIKTRGQQVTLSCSPISGHRSVSWYQQTPGQGLQFLFEYFSETQRNKGNFPGRFSGRQFSNSRSEMNVSTLELGDSALYLCASQDRGGGNTIYFGEGSWLTVV.